The source of this T cell receptor beta chain is a study of blood T cells in healthy people across ages. Combining a sample-barcoded 5' primer with a J-beta primer mix, a second PCR ran for 7 to 11 cycles. Each CDR3 protein gets one entry after TCRdb re-called the 5' RACE reads with MiXCR. Of approximately 580,000 distinct CDR3 sequences in the sample, approximately 25% are singletons; the top ten hold 7.5% to 9%. Study results and caveats: Strongly correlated with naive T cell percentage was TCR beta diversity.

A few counts support this clonotype. Its target is unknown. The CDR3 sequence is 12 residues long. V lost 4 bases and J 0 bases, leaving 6 bases between the germline ends. Germline-derived CDR1 and CDR2 are DFQATT and SNEGSKA (reference sequence). These data were also reused for a study on T cells of mothers and their children. That paper notes: Slightly higher but non-significant overlap marked related mother-child pairs versus unrelated pairs.

The chain uses TRBV20-1 and TRBJ1-2; D is ambiguous. The TCR originated in a boy between 10 and 17 years old in good health. The sample taken for sequencing was blood. The CDR3 DNA is TGCAGTGCTACTAGAGCTAACTATGGCTACACCTTC. Translation: CSATRANYGYTF.